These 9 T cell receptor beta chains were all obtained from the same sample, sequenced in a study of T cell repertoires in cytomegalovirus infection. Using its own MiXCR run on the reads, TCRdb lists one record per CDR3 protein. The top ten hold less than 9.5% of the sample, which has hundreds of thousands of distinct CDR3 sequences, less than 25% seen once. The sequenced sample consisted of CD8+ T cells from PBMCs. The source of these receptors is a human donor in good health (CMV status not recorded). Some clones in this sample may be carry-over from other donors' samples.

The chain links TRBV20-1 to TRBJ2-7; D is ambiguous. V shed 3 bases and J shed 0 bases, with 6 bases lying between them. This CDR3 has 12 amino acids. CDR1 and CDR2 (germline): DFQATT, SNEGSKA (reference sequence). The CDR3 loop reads CSARKSSYEQYV. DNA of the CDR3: TGCAGTGCTAGGAAGAGCTCCTACGAGCAGTACGTC.

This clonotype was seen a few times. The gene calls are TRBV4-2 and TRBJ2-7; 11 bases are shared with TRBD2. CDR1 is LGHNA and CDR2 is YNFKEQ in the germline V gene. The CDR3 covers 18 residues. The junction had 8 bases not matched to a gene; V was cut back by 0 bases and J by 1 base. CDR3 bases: TGTGCCAGCAGCCAAGAGCTAGCGGGGGGTTGGGAGTCCTACGAGCAGTACTTC. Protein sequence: CASSQELAGGWESYEQYF.

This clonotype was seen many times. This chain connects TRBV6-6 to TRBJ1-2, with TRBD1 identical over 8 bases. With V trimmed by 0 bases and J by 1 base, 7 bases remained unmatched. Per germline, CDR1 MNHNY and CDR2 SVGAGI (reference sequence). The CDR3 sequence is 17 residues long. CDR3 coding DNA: TGTGCCAGCAGTTACTCGAGACAGGGGTCGGGTAACTATGGCTACACCTTC. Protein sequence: CASSYSRQGSGNYGYTF.

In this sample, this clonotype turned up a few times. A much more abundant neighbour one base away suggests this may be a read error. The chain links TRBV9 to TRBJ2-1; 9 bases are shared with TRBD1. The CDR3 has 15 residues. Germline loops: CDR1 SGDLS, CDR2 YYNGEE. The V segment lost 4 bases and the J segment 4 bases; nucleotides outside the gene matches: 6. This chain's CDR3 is CASSLGTGQYNEQFF. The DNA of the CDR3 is TGTGCCAGCAGCCTCGGGACAGGGCAATACAATGAGCAGTTCTTC.

For the CDR3, the DNA is TGTGCCAGCAGCTTACCCGGGGGTGAGCAGTTCTTC. This encodes CASSLPGGEQFF. The chain employs TRBV7-9 and TRBJ2-1; a weak D match, TRBD2 (6 bases). Trimming took off 2 bases at V and 9 bases at J, with 8 bases between the two ends. The CDR3 is 12 residues long. Germline-derived CDR1 and CDR2 are SEHNR and FQNEAQ (reference sequence).

CDR3 residues: CSARVPGQGIYNEQFF. Written as DNA, the CDR3 is TGCAGTGCTAGAGTCCCGGGACAGGGCATCTACAATGAGCAGTTCTTC. The chain uses TRBV20-1 and TRBJ2-1; 9 bases are a match to TRBD1. In germline, CDR1 is DFQATT, CDR2 SNEGSKA (reference sequence). Losses at the gene ends were 1 base for V and 3 bases for J; bases not matched to a gene: 7. The CDR3 contains 16 residues.

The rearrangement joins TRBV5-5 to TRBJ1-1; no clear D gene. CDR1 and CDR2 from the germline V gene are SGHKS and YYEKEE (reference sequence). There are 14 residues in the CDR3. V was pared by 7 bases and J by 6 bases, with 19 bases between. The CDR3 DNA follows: TGTGCCAGCCGTGAAGGACCGCTTGGGTCTGAAGCTTTCTTT. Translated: CASREGPLGSEAFF.

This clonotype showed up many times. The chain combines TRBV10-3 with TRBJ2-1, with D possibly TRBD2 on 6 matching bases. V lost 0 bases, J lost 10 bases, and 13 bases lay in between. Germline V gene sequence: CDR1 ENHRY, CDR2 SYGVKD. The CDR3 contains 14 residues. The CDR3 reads CAISESGGTGEQFF. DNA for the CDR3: TGTGCCATCAGTGAGTCGGGCGGGACGGGCGAGCAGTTCTTC.

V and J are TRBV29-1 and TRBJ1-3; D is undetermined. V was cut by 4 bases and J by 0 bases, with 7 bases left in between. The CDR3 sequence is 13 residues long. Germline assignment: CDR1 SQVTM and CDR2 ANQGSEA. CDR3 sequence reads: CSVGASSGNTIYF. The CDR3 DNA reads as TGCAGCGTTGGGGCCTCCTCTGGAAACACCATATATTTT.